The 5 T cell receptor beta chains presented below share a single source sample, sequenced in a study of CD8 T cells in ankylosing spondylitis. One entry per CDR3 protein, called by TCRdb with MiXCR from the 5' RACE reads. This sample carries about 360,000 distinct CDR3 sequences, 14% to 15% of them seen once, and the ten largest clones take roughly 0.99%. Sequencing was performed on blood, either unsorted or a sorted T cell fraction (not recorded which). The receptor set was obtained from a male donor with ankylosing spondylitis or in good health (not recorded which).

This clonotype was found a few times. The rearrangement links TRBV6-8 to TRBJ2-1; D call uncertain. The V gene lost 2 bases and the J gene lost 8 bases, with 19 bases spanning the gap. Germline CDR1 reads MNHGY; CDR2 reads SAAAGT. This CDR3 contains 16 residues. The chain's CDR3 is CASSYTPIRVRDEQFF. CDR3 nucleotide sequence: TGTGCCAGCAGTTACACCCCTATTAGGGTAAGGGATGAGCAGTTCTTC.

V usage is TRBV6-1 and J usage is TRBJ2-1; 8 bases are a match to TRBD1. V trimming: 5 bases; J trimming: 7 bases; junction bases outside the gene matches: 4. Germline CDR1 is MNHNS and CDR2 is SASEGT. The CDR3 has 13 residues. CDR3 in DNA: TGTGCCAGCAGTAGACAGGGGATAAATGAGCAGTTCTTC. It codes for CASSRQGINEQFF.

This clonotype was counted ten times or more. The rearrangement links TRBV5-1 to TRBJ1-2; TRBD1 aligns across 7 bases. The CDR3 is made up of 15 amino acids. The V gene end was trimmed by 0 bases and the J gene end by 6 bases; junction bases not matched to a gene: 8. Germline V gene data show CDR1 as SGHRS and CDR2 as YFSETQ. CDR3 loop: CASSLAATGSDGYTF. Written as DNA, the CDR3 is TGCGCCAGCAGCTTGGCTGCGACAGGGAGTGATGGCTACACCTTC.

This clonotype was counted only a few times. The J gene is TRBJ2-3, the V gene TRBV6-1, with D perhaps TRBD1 (5 bases). This CDR3 is 16 amino acids long. The germline CDR1 and CDR2 sequences are MNHNS and SASEGT. V was pared by 5 bases and J by 4 bases, with 19 bases between. The CDR3 DNA is TGTGCCAGCAGTCCCCCGTCTGGGGCAGGTTCAGATACGCAGTATTTT. It yields the protein CASSPPSGAGSDTQYF.

This chain uses TRBV7-2 with TRBJ2-2, with 9 bases fitting TRBD2. In germline, CDR1 is SGHTA, CDR2 FQGNSA. The junction had 8 bases not matched to a gene; V was cut back by 5 bases and J by 4 bases. The CDR3 contains 16 residues. The CDR3 here is CASSPPPSGVTGELFF. The CDR3 nucleotides read TGTGCCAGCAGCCCTCCTCCTAGCGGGGTCACCGGGGAGCTGTTTTTT.